One sample yielded the 26 T cell receptor beta chains listed below, sequenced in a study of identical twins. A single record per CDR3 protein comes from TCRdb applying MiXCR to the 5' RACE reads. This table holds approximately 890,000 distinct CDR3 sequences, 12% found once. The data also belong to a second study, concerning yellow fever vaccine responses in identical twins.

Sequencing input: PBMCs. These receptors all come from a woman aged 18-30 years in good health.

This clonotype was observed many times. The junction does not match germline at one end; this may be a read error. V is TRBV5-1 and J is TRBJ2-7, with no clear D. The CDR3 totals 15 residues. Germline CDR1 and CDR2: SGHRS and YFSETQ. As DNA, the CDR3 is TGCGCCAGCGGCTTGGAACCTACGAGCTCCTACGAGCAGTACTTC. Its protein is CASGLEPTSSYEQYF.

The chain joins TRBV14 to TRBJ2-1, with D unclear. Germline assignment: CDR1 SGHDN and CDR2 FVKESK. V lost 0 bases and J lost 4, with 13 bases in between. The CDR3 sequence is 16 residues long. In DNA form, the CDR3 reads TGTGCCAGCAGCCAAGAGGTGGGCGGAACTTACAATGAGCAGTTCTTC. This gives the protein CASSQEVGGTYNEQFF.

The rearrangement uses TRBV7-2 and TRBJ2-1; TRBD2 might be the D (6 bases). V lost 0 bases and J 7 bases, leaving 16 bases between the germline ends. The CDR3 extends over 16 amino acids. Germline-derived CDR1 and CDR2 are SGHTA and FQGNSA. For the CDR3, the DNA is TGTGCCAGCAGCTTAGCGGTACTAGCCGGCGGGAATGAGCAGTTCTTC. Its translation is CASSLAVLAGGNEQFF.

This clonotype was seen a few times. The chain is built from TRBV5-1 and TRBJ2-3; D call uncertain. CDR3 size: 13 residues. The V gene lost 3 bases and the J gene lost 0 bases, with 5 bases spanning the gap. CDR1 is SGHRS and CDR2 is YFSETQ in the germline V gene. The CDR3 nucleotides read TGCGCCAGCAGCTCCATTAGCACAGATACGCAGTATTTT. Its protein is CASSSISTDTQYF.

The chain recombines TRBV27 with TRBJ2-2; D uncertain. V lost 3 bases to trimming and J lost 5 bases, with 13 bases between them. Per the germline V gene, CDR1 is MNHEY and CDR2 is SMNVEV (reference sequence). The CDR3 loop spans 15 amino acids. The CDR3 coding sequence is TGTGCCAGCAGTTTTAAACGGCTTTGGACCGGGGAGCTGTTTTTT. Translated, it gives CASSFKRLWTGELFF.

The gene calls are TRBV12-3 or TRBV12-4 and TRBJ1-4; 8 bases match TRBD1. J was trimmed by 3 bases and V by 2 bases; bases with no gene match: 11. The CDR3 runs to 18 residues. CDR3 sequence reads: CASSLISRGHGANEKLFF. The CDR3 DNA sequence: TGTGCCAGCAGTTTAATTTCCAGGGGGCACGGCGCTAATGAAAAACTGTTTTTT.

V and J are TRBV6-2 or TRBV6-3 and TRBJ2-1; D is possibly TRBD2 (5 bases). Trimming took 5 bases from V and 8 from J, leaving 13 bases between them. This CDR3 has 13 residues. CDR1 MNHEY and CDR2 SVGEGT come from the germline V gene. CDR3 sequence reads: CASSPIARDEQFF. DNA for the CDR3: TGTGCCAGCAGTCCGATAGCGAGGGATGAGCAGTTCTTC.

The chain combines TRBV5-1 with TRBJ2-1, with D possibly being TRBD1 (6 bases). V gave up 0 bases and J gave up 7 bases, with 11 bases separating them. Germline assignment: CDR1 SGHRS and CDR2 YFSETQ. CDR3 length: 14 amino acids. The CDR3 reads CASSLADRINEQFF. Here the CDR3 DNA reads TGCGCCAGCAGCTTGGCGGACAGAATTAATGAGCAGTTCTTC. The whole variable domain, filled in from reference TRBV5-1 and TRBJ2-1, reads KAGVTQTPRYLIKTRGQQVTLSCSPISGHRSVSWYQQTPGQGLQFLFEYFSETQRNKGNFPGRFSGRQFSNSRSEMNVSTLELGDSALYLCASSLADRINEQFFGPGTRLTVL.

The chain carries TRBV7-2 and TRBJ2-3; 11 bases agree with TRBD2. This CDR3 contains 18 residues. Germline V gene lookup returns CDR1 SGHTA and CDR2 FQGNSA. The ends lost 0 bases at V and 0 bases at J; junction bases unmatched: 5. The CDR3 region has the DNA TGTGCCAGCAGCTTAGCCCCCGGGACTAGCGGTAGCACAGATACGCAGTATTTT. As protein: CASSLAPGTSGSTDTQYF.

CDR3 residues: CASSLYGAAYEQYV. CDR3 coding DNA: TGTGCCAGCAGCTTATACGGCGCAGCCTACGAGCAGTACGTC. The rearrangement uses TRBV7-2 and TRBJ2-7; D is uncertain. Deletions cut 2 bases from V and 2 bases from J, with 10 bases between. Germline-derived CDR1 and CDR2 are SGHTA and FQGNSA. The CDR3 is 14 residues long.

This clonotype showed up many times. The chain couples TRBV6-2 or TRBV6-3 to TRBJ2-1; 12 bases match TRBD2. The J segment lost 4 bases and the V segment lost 6 bases, leaving 16 bases of the junction unmatched. Germline lookup yields CDR1 MNHEY and CDR2 SVGEGT. The CDR3 is made up of 19 amino acids. CDR3: CASSPGLAGPPQGYNEQFF. CDR3 coding DNA: TGTGCCAGCAGCCCCGGACTAGCGGGGCCACCGCAGGGTTACAATGAGCAGTTCTTC.

The V gene is TRBV10-3, the J gene TRBJ1-1, with TRBD1 matching over 10 bases. Germline CDR1 reads ENHRY; CDR2 reads SYGVKD. The V gene end was trimmed by 3 bases and the J gene end by 5 bases; junction bases not matched to a gene: 3. The CDR3 is 14 residues long. The CDR3 here is CAISDRTGGTEAFF. The CDR3 DNA reads as TGTGCCATCAGTGATCGGACAGGGGGGACTGAAGCTTTCTTT.

This clonotype was counted between two and nine times. The gene calls are TRBV6-4 and TRBJ2-1, with 7 bases matching TRBD1. This CDR3 has 14 residues. Germline V CDR1 and CDR2: MRHNA, SNTAGT. After removal of 6 bases from V and 6 bases from J, the junction contained 8 bases not matched to a gene. CDR3: CASREGQVVNEQFF. The CDR3 region has the DNA TGTGCCAGCAGAGAAGGACAGGTGGTCAATGAGCAGTTCTTC.

This clonotype was observed a few times. The V call is TRBV9, the J call TRBJ1-1; 7 nucleotides line up with TRBD1. V trimming: 4 bases; J trimming: 2 bases; junction bases outside the gene matches: 8. Looked up from germline, CDR1 is SGDLS and CDR2 is YYNGEE. The CDR3 is 15 residues long. CDR3 loop: CASSPQTGTNTEAFF. In nucleotides, the CDR3 is TGTGCCAGCAGCCCCCAGACAGGGACCAACACTGAAGCTTTCTTT.

This clonotype was seen at least ten times. The chain carries TRBV6-4 and TRBJ1-6; a possible D gene is TRBD1 (5 bases). Germline CDR1 and CDR2: MRHNA and SNTAGT. The CDR3 has 15 residues. The V gene lost 0 bases and the J gene lost 6 bases, with 9 bases spanning the gap. CDR3 residues: CASSDSRGFNSPLHF. CDR3 sequence (DNA): TGTGCCAGCAGTGACTCGCGGGGGTTTAATTCACCCCTCCACTTT.

As DNA, the CDR3 is TGTGCCACCGGGACAGGGTCGGATCAGCCCCAGCATTTT. The encoded protein is CATGTGSDQPQHF. V usage is TRBV24-1 and J usage is TRBJ1-5, with 9 nucleotides matching TRBD1. From germline, CDR1 is KGHDR and CDR2 SFDVKD. This CDR3 has 13 residues. The trim removed 9 bases at V and 5 bases at J, leaving 4 bases unmatched.

In its sample, this clonotype was seen a few times. The genes are TRBV10-3 and TRBJ2-5, with TRBD2 matching over 8 bases. CDR1 and CDR2 (germline): ENHRY, SYGVKD. The J segment lost 5 bases and the V segment lost 4 bases, leaving 12 bases of the junction unmatched. The CDR3 loop spans 16 amino acids. DNA for the CDR3: TGTGCCATCAGTGCCGGCGGGGGGAGCCTTGGGGAGACCCAGTACTTC. Translating it yields CAISAGGGSLGETQYF.

The chain employs TRBV5-1 and TRBJ2-7; D perhaps matches TRBD1 (5 bases). CDR1 SGHRS and CDR2 YFSETQ come from the germline V gene. The CDR3 length is 15 residues. V lost 3 bases and J 0 bases, leaving 13 bases between the germline ends. CDR3 residues: CASSYRDRDSYEQYV. In DNA, the CDR3 is TGCGCCAGCAGCTACCGAGACAGAGACTCCTACGAGCAGTACGTC.

This clonotype was counted a few times. Compared with germline, one end of the junction differs, possibly owing to a read error. V and J are TRBV9 and TRBJ2-1; D gene ambiguous. Germline V gene sequence: CDR1 SGDLS, CDR2 YYNGEE. The length of the CDR3 is 19 residues. CDR3 in amino acids: CASSVEVGVAPTSNNEQFF. The CDR3 nucleotides read TGTGCCAGCAGCGTAGAGGTTGGGGTAGCCCCGACCTCCAACAATGAGCAGTTCTTC.

This clonotype has only a few counts. V gene TRBV5-5 combines with J gene TRBJ2-7; D call uncertain. Trimming removed 4 bases at V and 0 bases at J, with 14 bases between. Germline V gene lookup returns CDR1 SGHKS and CDR2 YYEKEE (reference sequence). The CDR3 is made up of 15 amino acids. As DNA, the CDR3 is TGTGCCAGCAGCGGCGACACGGGCGTCTCCTACGAGCAGTACTTC. It specifies CASSGDTGVSYEQYF.

Many counts were recorded for this clonotype. The rearrangement uses TRBV12-3 or TRBV12-4 and TRBJ2-2; 12 bases match TRBD2. The CDR3 consists of 15 residues. The J segment lost 7 bases and the V segment lost 5 bases, leaving 5 bases of the junction unmatched. The CDR3 spells CASSRLAGAGGELFF. The CDR3, as DNA: TGTGCCAGCAGTCGACTAGCGGGAGCTGGCGGGGAGCTGTTTTTT.

This chain uses TRBV6-5 with TRBJ1-5; the D is unclear. V gave up 0 bases and J gave up 1 base, with 13 bases separating them. Germline V gene lookup returns CDR1 MNHEY and CDR2 SVGAGI. This CDR3 has 17 residues. The CDR3 DNA reads as TGTGCCAGCAGTTACTCGAGTCTGGGTCGGAGCAATCAGCCCCAGCATTTT. Encoded protein: CASSYSSLGRSNQPQHF.

The chain combines TRBV15 with TRBJ2-1; 12 positions agree with TRBD2. Germline V lookup: CDR1 LNHNV, CDR2 YYDKDF (reference sequence). This CDR3 comprises 16 residues. V shed 1 base, J shed 3 bases, and the junction held 1 base outside the gene matches. The CDR3 sequence: CATSRVLAGGYNEQFF. CDR3 nucleotide sequence: TGTGCCACCAGCAGAGTACTAGCGGGGGGCTACAATGAGCAGTTCTTC. Combining the CDR3 with reference TRBV15 and TRBJ2-1 gives the whole variable domain DAMVIQNPRYQVTQFGKPVTLSCSQTLNHNVMYWYQQKSSQAPKLLFHYYDKDFNNEADTPDNFQSRRPNTSFCFLDIRSPGLGDTAMYLCATSRVLAGGYNEQFFGPGTRLTVL.

With respect to this clonotype: Given a much more abundant clone one base away, this may be a read error. V and J are TRBV7-8 and TRBJ2-5, with D possibly TRBD1 on 5 matching bases. This CDR3 contains 14 residues. CDR1 and CDR2 from the germline V gene are SGHVS and FQNEAQ. This CDR3 is CASSPTVNQETQNF. The CDR3 bases are TGTGCCAGCAGCCCGACAGTCAACCAAGAGACCCAGAACTTC. Full variable domain (outside the CDR3, taken from reference TRBV7-8 and TRBJ2-5): GAGVSQSPRYKVAKRGQDVALRCDPISGHVSLFWYQQALGQGPEFLTYFQNEAQLDKSGLPSDRFFAERPEGSVSTLKIQRTQQEDSAVYLCASSPTVNQETQNFGPGTRLLVL.

This clonotype was counted many times. The gene calls are TRBV5-1 and TRBJ2-1; TRBD2 is a possible D gene (6 bases). This CDR3 is 14 amino acids long. Trimming stripped 2 bases from V and 5 bases from J, with 11 bases between. Germline CDR1 SGHRS, CDR2 YFSETQ. DNA for the CDR3: TGCGCCAGCAGCTTCGGCACTAGCAACAATGAGCAGTTCTTC. This gives the protein CASSFGTSNNEQFF.

This clonotype was found a few times. J is TRBJ2-1 and V is TRBV25-1; tentative D call: TRBD1 (7 bases). Trimming left V 1 base short and J 7 bases short, with 11 bases between. The CDR3 covers 14 residues. Germline lookup yields CDR1 MGHDK and CDR2 SYGVNS. The CDR3 sequence is CASSESTGRNEQFF. The CDR3, as DNA: TGTGCCAGCAGTGAATCGACAGGGAGGAATGAGCAGTTCTTC.